This TCR beta chain originates from a study of CD8 T cells in Susac syndrome. TCR beta sequencing covered blood CD8+ and CD4+ T cells. With random hexamers, reverse transcription was performed on about 0.5 to 1 ug of RNA. An immunoSEQ multiplex PCR amplified TCR beta CDR3 over 54 Vbeta and 13 Jbeta. Using its own MiXCR run on the immunoSEQ multiplex PCR reads, TCRdb lists one record per CDR3 protein. The sample contains more than 65,000 distinct CDR3 sequences, approximately 95% of which appear only once. The receptor was isolated from a human donor in good health. The specimen sequenced was CD8+ T cells from PBMCs.

The CDR3: CASSLFRTGEETQYF. CDR3 coding DNA: TGTGCCAGCAGTTTATTCAGGACAGGGGAGGAGACCCAGTACTTC. The rearrangement links TRBV28 to TRBJ2-5; TRBD1 agrees at 9 bases. With V trimmed by 1 base and J by 5 bases, 5 bases remained unmatched. Germline assignment: CDR1 MDHEN and CDR2 SYDVKM. This CDR3 region has 15 residues.